The clone carrying this T cell receptor (beta chain) was found many times. The CDR3 sequence is 14 residues long. V was pared by 3 bases and J by 5 bases, with 13 bases between. This sample is drawn from a study of patients and donors after allogeneic stem cell transplantation. TCRdb reprocessed the RT-PCR reads with MiXCR, giving one entry per CDR3 protein. The table includes fewer than 60,000 distinct CDR3 sequences, about an eighth detected once. The sequence derives from a human donor who was either an allogeneic HSCT recipient or a stem cell or donor lymphocyte infusion donor (not recorded which). It is not recorded whose cells these are; they may come from a transplant donor. This chain links TRBV12-3 or TRBV12-4 with TRBJ1-1; D might be TRBD1 (6 bases). Sequencing was done on a sample of blood, either unsorted or a sorted T cell fraction (not recorded which). For the CDR3, the DNA is TGTGCCAGCAGTTTGGGACATTGGCGGACTGAAGCTTTCTTT. This sequence encodes CASSLGHWRTEAFF.